Listed here are 20 T cell receptor beta chains from one sample, sequenced in a study of cytomegalovirus exposure and HLA in healthy donors. Generated by immunoSEQ multiplex PCR, the TCRdb table keeps only in-frame clones and is missing some. Among 180,000 or so clones listed, approximately 89% were seen once. Sample: PBMCs. These receptor sequences come from a man aged 25 to 40 in good health and CMV-seropositive.

This clone was picked up one time. This chain connects TRBV7-6 to TRBJ2-1, with D possibly matching TRBD2 (6 bases). The CDR3 runs 15 residues. Trimming removed 5 bases from V and 3 bases from J, with 14 bases in between. Germline V lookup: CDR1 SGHVS, CDR2 FNYEAQ. DNA of the CDR3: TGTGCCAGCAGCCGCGGGACGGGACTCTACAATGAGCAGTTCTTC. Encoded protein: CASSRGTGLYNEQFF.

The chain joins TRBV6-5 to TRBJ1-6, with D hard to call. The germline CDR1 and CDR2 sequences are MNHEY and SVGAGI. The CDR3 contains 12 residues. V lost 2 bases and J lost 7, with 3 bases in between. This chain's CDR3 is CASSYVNSPLHF. The DNA of the CDR3 is TGTGCCAGCAGTTACGTGAATTCACCCCTCCACTTT.

The J gene is TRBJ2-7, the V gene TRBV11-2; 8 nucleotides agree with TRBD2. The CDR3 runs to 14 residues. V lost 3 bases and J lost 4; bases outside the gene matches: 5. Looked up from germline, CDR1 is SGHAT and CDR2 is FQNNGV. The CDR3 bases are TGTGCCAGCAGCTTGGGGACTAGAAGGTACGAGCAGTACTTC. This sequence encodes CASSLGTRRYEQYF.

This clone occurred once. The rearrangement links TRBV28 to TRBJ2-7; the match to TRBD2 covers 11 bases. The germline CDR1 and CDR2 sequences are MDHEN and SYDVKM. J lost 3 bases, V lost 0 bases, and 7 bases had no gene match. This CDR3 contains 17 residues. The CDR3 here is CASSLWTSGTRGYEQYF. The DNA of the CDR3 is TGTGCCAGCAGTTTATGGACTAGCGGGACGAGGGGCTACGAGCAGTACTTC.

The V and J genes are TRBV5-1 and TRBJ2-7; weak D call: TRBD1 (5 bases). From germline, CDR1 is SGHRS and CDR2 YFSETQ. V dropped 0 bases and J dropped 2 bases, with 12 bases sitting between them. The CDR3 covers 15 residues. As DNA, the CDR3 is TGCGCCAGCAGCTTGGAAGGGGCCGAGGCCTACGAGCAGTACTTC. Amino acids: CASSLEGAEAYEQYF.

This clone was observed a single time. The genes are TRBV7-6 and TRBJ2-7, with TRBD1 matching over 7 bases. CDR1 and CDR2 from the germline V gene are SGHVS and FNYEAQ. The CDR3 is made up of 16 amino acids. Trimming took 2 bases from V and 3 from J; bases not matched to a gene: 10. The CDR3 bases are TGTGCCAGCAGCTTAAAGCAGACGGGACAGTTCTACGAGCAGTACTTC. It translates to CASSLKQTGQFYEQYF. Using reference TRBV7-6 and TRBJ2-7 for the parts outside the CDR3, the full variable domain is GAGVSQSPRYKVTKRGQDVALRCDPISGHVSLYWYRQALGQGPEFLTYFNYEAQQDKSGLPNDRFSAERPEGSISTLTIQRTEQRDSAMYRCASSLKQTGQFYEQYFGPGTRLTVT.

The chain links TRBV10-3 to TRBJ2-7, with D perhaps assigned TRBD1 or TRBD2 (6 bases each). Deletions cut 3 bases from V and 2 bases from J, with 14 bases between. Germline CDR1 is ENHRY and CDR2 is SYGVKD. The CDR3 is made up of 15 amino acids. DNA for the CDR3: TGTGCCATCAGTGACCCGGGGGCCGCGGCCTACGAGCAGTACTTC. It specifies CAISDPGAAAYEQYF.

This chain links TRBV19 with TRBJ1-2; D perhaps matches TRBD1 (5 bases). Germline V gene data show CDR1 as LNHDA and CDR2 as SQIVND (reference sequence). With 1 base removed from V and 3 bases from J, the gap between germline ends came to 9 bases. The CDR3 covers 14 residues. The CDR3 bases are TGTGCCAGTAGTATAGCAGGGATAGACTATGGCTACACCTTC. It is translated as CASSIAGIDYGYTF.

V usage is TRBV5-4 and J usage is TRBJ2-7; 8 bases agree with TRBD1. CDR1 SGHNT and CDR2 YYREEE come from the germline V gene (reference sequence). V lost 4 bases and J lost 1; bases outside the gene matches: 7. This CDR3 spans 15 amino acids. The DNA of the CDR3 is TGTGCCAGCAGCCCGGCGACAGGGGCATCCTACGAGCAGTACTTC. As protein: CASSPATGASYEQYF.

This chain links TRBV4-1 with TRBJ2-5, with D hard to call. CDR3 length: 13 amino acids. V dropped 4 bases and J dropped 5 bases, with 11 bases sitting between them. CDR1 and CDR2 (germline): MGHRA, YSYEKL. Written as DNA, the CDR3 is TGCGCCAGCAGCCTCCTCGTCGGGGAGACCCAGTACTTC. Translation gives CASSLLVGETQYF.

Note on this clone: Other DNA variants within this sample encode the same CDR3. This rearrangement joins TRBV4-1 to TRBJ2-7; D may be TRBD1 or TRBD2 (5 bases each). This CDR3 has 13 residues. Germline V CDR1 and CDR2: MGHRA, YSYEKL. V lost 4 bases, J lost 3 bases, and 10 bases lay in between. The CDR3 sequence is CASSPGTVYEQYF. CDR3 nucleotide sequence: TGCGCCAGCAGCCCCGGGACGGTCTACGAGCAGTACTTC.

This clone was seen only once. For the CDR3, the DNA is TGCGCCAGCACCGTGGGACAGACTAATGAAAAACTGTTTTTT. Protein product: CASTVGQTNEKLFF. This chain connects TRBV5-1 to TRBJ1-4; 7 bases align to TRBD1. Trimming removed 6 bases from V and 2 bases from J; junction bases left unmatched: 4. Germline-derived CDR1 and CDR2 are SGHRS and YFSETQ. This CDR3 spans 14 amino acids.

This clone showed up just once. The chain couples TRBV30 to TRBJ2-1, with TRBD1 matching over 10 bases. Germline V gene sequence: CDR1 GTSNPN, CDR2 SVGIG (reference sequence). This CDR3 contains 14 residues. The J segment lost 5 bases and the V segment lost 5 bases, leaving 6 bases of the junction unmatched. CDR3 in amino acids: CAWDTGTGDNEQFF. The DNA of the CDR3 is TGTGCCTGGGACACCGGGACAGGGGACAATGAGCAGTTCTTC.

The rearrangement links TRBV5-4 to TRBJ2-2, with D possibly TRBD2 on 6 matching bases. The CDR3 spans 17 residues. The V gene lost 0 bases and the J gene lost 1 base, with 13 bases spanning the gap. Per germline, CDR1 SGHNT and CDR2 YYREEE (reference sequence). The CDR3, as DNA: TGTGCCAGCAGCTTGGCCAGTAGGGGACTGAACACCGGGGAGCTGTTTTTT. Translation: CASSLASRGLNTGELFF.

This rearrangement joins TRBV15 to TRBJ1-6; 7 nucleotides line up with TRBD1. Germline-derived CDR1 and CDR2 are LNHNV and YYDKDF (reference sequence). V lost 3 bases and J lost 2; bases outside the gene matches: 7. There are 17 residues in the CDR3. CDR3 bases: TGTGCCACCAGCAGGAATTCAGGGGGTCCCTATAATTCACCCCTCCACTTT. As protein: CATSRNSGGPYNSPLHF.

The chain links TRBV5-6 to TRBJ1-6, with 7 bases aligning to TRBD1. Germline loops: CDR1 SGHDT, CDR2 YYEEEE. The CDR3 is made up of 16 amino acids. V lost 2 bases and J lost 8; bases outside the gene matches: 10. The CDR3 loop reads CASSFGRRQGYSPLHF. Here the CDR3 DNA reads TGTGCCAGCAGCTTCGGCAGGAGACAGGGATATTCACCCCTCCACTTT.

The chain combines TRBV9 with TRBJ2-1; D not resolved. Germline V CDR1 and CDR2: SGDLS, YYNGEE. V lost 4 bases and J 0 bases, leaving 8 bases between the germline ends. This CDR3 region has 14 residues. The CDR3 spells CASSQTSSYNEQFF. The CDR3 region has the DNA TGTGCCAGCAGCCAGACAAGCTCCTACAATGAGCAGTTCTTC. Based on the CDR3 plus reference TRBV9 and TRBJ2-1, the full variable domain is DSGVTQTPKHLITATGQRVTLRCSPRSGDLSVYWYQQSLDQGLQFLIQYYNGEERAKGNILERFSAQQFPDLHSELNLSSLELGDSALYFCASSQTSSYNEQFFGPGTRLTVL.

The CDR3 sequence: CASSVATGQENEKLFF. As DNA, the CDR3 is TGTGCCAGCAGCGTAGCTACGGGACAGGAGAATGAAAAACTGTTTTTT. The rearrangement uses TRBV9 and TRBJ1-4; the match to TRBD1 covers 8 bases. The ends lost 0 bases at V and 5 bases at J; junction bases unmatched: 6. Per the germline V gene, CDR1 is SGDLS and CDR2 is YYNGEE. The CDR3 covers 16 residues.

This chain uses TRBV2 with TRBJ2-5; no firm D call. Germline V gene sequence: CDR1 SNHLY, CDR2 FYNNEI. The length of the CDR3 is 14 residues. V was shortened by 7 bases and J by 9 bases, with 21 bases between the two germline ends. The CDR3 spells CASKGLVSGAAQYF. CDR3 sequence (DNA): TGTGCCAGCAAGGGCCTAGTCAGTGGTGCGGCCCAGTACTTC. Full variable domain (missing parts from reference TRBV2 and TRBJ2-5): EPEVTQTPSHQVTQMGQEVILRCVPISNHLYFYWYRQILGQKVEFLVSFYNNEISEKSEIFDDQFSVERPDGSNFTLKIRSTKLEDSAMYFCASKGLVSGAAQYFGPGTRLLVL.

The rearrangement joins TRBV29-1 to TRBJ1-1; no firm D call. Germline CDR1 SQVTM, CDR2 ANQGSEA. V was pared by 5 bases and J by 1 base, with 17 bases between. The CDR3 has 15 amino acids. This CDR3 is CSVKRVDGSNTEAFF. In DNA, the CDR3 is TGCAGCGTTAAGAGGGTGGACGGTTCGAACACTGAAGCTTTCTTT.